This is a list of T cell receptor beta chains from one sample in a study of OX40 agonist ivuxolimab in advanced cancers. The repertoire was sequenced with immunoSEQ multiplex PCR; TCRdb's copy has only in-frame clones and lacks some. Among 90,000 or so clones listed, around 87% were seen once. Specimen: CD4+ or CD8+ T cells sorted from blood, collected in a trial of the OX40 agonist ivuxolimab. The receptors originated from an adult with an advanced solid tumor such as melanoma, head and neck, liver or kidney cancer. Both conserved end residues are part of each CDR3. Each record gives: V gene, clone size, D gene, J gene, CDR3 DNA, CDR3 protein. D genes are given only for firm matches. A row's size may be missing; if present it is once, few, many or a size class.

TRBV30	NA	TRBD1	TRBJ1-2	TGTGCCTGGAGTTTCTCTAGACAGGGGTTTAACTATGGCTACACCTTC	CAWSFSRQGFNYGYTF
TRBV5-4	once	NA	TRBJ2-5	TGTGCCAGCAGCAAGGGGCAAGAGACCCAGTACTTC	CASSKGQETQYF
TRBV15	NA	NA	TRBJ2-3	TGTGCCACCAGCAGAGATCCCGGGCGACGCACAGATACGCAGTATTTT	CATSRDPGRRTDTQYF
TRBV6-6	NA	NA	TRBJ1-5	TGTGCCAGCAGTTACTCGAATCCCGGGGTTTGGCCCCAGCATTTT	CASSYSNPGVWPQHF
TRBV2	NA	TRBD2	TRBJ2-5	TGTGCCAGCCAAAAAGGGACTAGCGGACAGACCCAGTACTTC	CASQKGTSGQTQYF
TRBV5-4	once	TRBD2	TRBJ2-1	TGTGCCAGCAGCTTTGCCGGGACTAGGCGGAATGAGCAGTTCTTC	CASSFAGTRRNEQFF
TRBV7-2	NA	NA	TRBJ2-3	TGTGCCAGCAGCCCTTCCCAAGATACGCAGTATTTT	CASSPSQDTQYF
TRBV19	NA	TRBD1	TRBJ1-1	TGTGCCAGTAGTCCACCTACAGGGGGTTGGACTGAAGCTTTCTTT	CASSPPTGGWTEAFF
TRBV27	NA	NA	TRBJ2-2	TGTGCCAGCAGTTTAGCGGTTGTCGGGGAGCTGTTTTTT	CASSLAVVGELFF
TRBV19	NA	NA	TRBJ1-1	TGTGCCAGTAGTATATTCGGGGGCGGTGGGACTGAAGCTTTCTTT	CASSIFGGGGTEAFF
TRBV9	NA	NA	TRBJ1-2	TGTGCCAGCACAGGGGATTTAATCTATGGCTACACCTTC	CASTGDLIYGYTF
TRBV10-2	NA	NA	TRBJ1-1	TGCGCCAGCAGTGACGGGATGAACACTGAAGCTTTCTTT	CASSDGMNTEAFF
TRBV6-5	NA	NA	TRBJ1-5	TGTGCCAGCAGTCCGGGACTCTTTCAGCCCCAGCATTTT	CASSPGLFQPQHF
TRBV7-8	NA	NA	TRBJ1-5	TGTGCCAGCAGCTTACTAGCGGGCGTAGTCAGGGCTGCTCAGCCCCAGCATTTT	CASSLLAGVVRAAQPQHF
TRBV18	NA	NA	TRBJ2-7	TGTGCCAGCTCAGCGGGACAGACCTACGAGCAGTACTTC	CASSAGQTYEQYF
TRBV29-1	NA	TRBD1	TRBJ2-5	TGCAGCGTCCTACAGGGGAAAGAGACCCAGTACTTC	CSVLQGKETQYF
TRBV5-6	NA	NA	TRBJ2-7	TGTGCCAGCAGCTTGGAATCGGGGCTTAGGTACGAGCAGTACTTC	CASSLESGLRYEQYF
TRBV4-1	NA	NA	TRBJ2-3	TGCGCCAGCAGCCAGCGGACGTTGACAGATACGCAGTATTTT	CASSQRTLTDTQYF
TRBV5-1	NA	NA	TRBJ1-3	TGCGCCAGCAGCTTTGACAGATGGGAGCCAGGAAACACCATATATTTT	CASSFDRWEPGNTIYF
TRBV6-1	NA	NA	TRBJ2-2	TGTGCCAGCAGTGAAGAAACGGGAGCCACCGGGGAGCTGTTTTTT	CASSEETGATGELFF
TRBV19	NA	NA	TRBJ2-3	TGTGCCAGTAAGCTAGACTTCTGGAACACAGATACGCAGTATTTT	CASKLDFWNTDTQYF
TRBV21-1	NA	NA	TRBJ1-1	TGTGCCAGCATCCAAGCGGCCAGGGGGCGTTCTGTCACTGAAGCTTTCTTT	CASIQAARGRSVTEAFF
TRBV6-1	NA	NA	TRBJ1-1	TGTGCCAGCAGTTTAAAGATGGAAGCTTTCTTT	CASSLKMEAFF
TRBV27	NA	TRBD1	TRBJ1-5	TGTGCCAGCAGTCCCGGACAGGGCAATCAGCCCCAGCATTTT	CASSPGQGNQPQHF
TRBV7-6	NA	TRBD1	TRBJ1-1	TGTGCCAGCAGCGCGCGACAGGGAGCTGAAGCTTTCTTT	CASSARQGAEAFF